The TCR beta chain described here comes from a study of CD8 T cells in ankylosing spondylitis. Each CDR3 protein is one row after TCRdb ran MiXCR on the 5' RACE reads. The sample yields 250,000 to 400,000 distinct CDR3 sequences, under 14% seen once. This clonotype originated in a female donor with ankylosing spondylitis or in good health (not recorded which). Sample: blood, either unsorted or a sorted T cell fraction (not recorded which).

The CDR3, as DNA: TGCAGTGCTAGTCGGCGCCGCCGGGCCTCGACTTTGAATGAGCAGTTCTTC. This gives the protein CSASRRRRASTLNEQFF. The chain uses TRBV20-1 and TRBJ2-1; D remains ambiguous. This CDR3 spans 17 amino acids. Germline V lookup: CDR1 DFQATT, CDR2 SNEGSKA (reference sequence). Trimming stripped 3 bases from V and 7 bases from J, with 25 bases between.